The table lists the clone carrying this T cell receptor (beta chain) with a few counts. As yet, its antigen is unknown. This entry comes from a study of T cell repertoires in breast cancer. About the study: Healthy donors' blood served as controls for breast cancer tumor, lymph node and blood samples. Healthy controls: nine donors. Broader study findings: Shared TCRs had various nucleotide encodings, suggesting antigen-based selection and expansion.

Paired alpha-beta TCRs of CD8+ T cells were analyzed by expanded emulsion RT-PCR. A second nested PCR with blocking oligonucleotides suppressed unpaired genes. TCRdb fed the emulsion pairing reads into MiXCR, producing one record per CDR3 protein. The sample shows roughly 39,000 distinct CDR3 sequences, over 40% of them seen only once. Source material: CD8+ T cells. The receptor was derived from a pool of human donors with breast cancer or a healthy control (not recorded which).

The CDR3 protein is CSAREEGAVGYTF. Here the CDR3 DNA reads TGCAGTGCTAGAGAGGAGGGGGCGGTTGGCTACACCTTC. The V gene is TRBV20-1, the J gene TRBJ1-2; 7 bases are a match to TRBD1. The CDR3 runs 13 residues. J lost 7 bases, V lost 0 bases, and 5 bases had no gene match. The germline V gene has CDR1 DFQATT and CDR2 SNEGSKA (reference sequence).